The clone carrying this T cell receptor (beta chain) has a handful of counts. Its antigen is currently unknown. The record originates from a study of T cell repertoires in cytomegalovirus infection. Study outcomes and limitations: The ex vivo response showed dominance by HLA-C-restricted CMV-specific TCR beta clonotypes. The cumulative frequency of public TCR beta families distinguished individuals who carried CMV together with the relevant HLA.

One entry per CDR3 protein, called by TCRdb with MiXCR from the reads. The data contain hundreds of thousands of distinct CDR3 sequences, approximately 33% of them seen just once; the ten biggest clones take up approximately 15%. Per the germline V gene, CDR1 is SGHDT and CDR2 is YYEEEE. The V gene lost 3 bases and the J gene lost 6 bases, with 9 bases spanning the gap. The CDR3 contains 12 residues. The origin of this receptor is a human donor in good health (CMV status not recorded). Some clones in this sample may be carry-over from other donors' samples. The specimen sequenced was PBMCs. The chain carries TRBV5-6 and TRBJ1-1; D uncertain. The CDR3 region has the DNA TGTGCCAGCAGCTGGGATCGGGCTGAAGCTTTCTTT. Protein product: CASSWDRAEAFF. Drawing the rest from reference TRBV5-6 and TRBJ1-1, the complete variable domain is DAGVTQSPTHLIKTRGQQVTLRCSPKSGHDTVSWYQQALGQGPQFIFQYYEEEERQRGNFPDRFSGHQFPNYSSELNVNALLLGDSALYLCASSWDRAEAFFGQGTRLTVV.